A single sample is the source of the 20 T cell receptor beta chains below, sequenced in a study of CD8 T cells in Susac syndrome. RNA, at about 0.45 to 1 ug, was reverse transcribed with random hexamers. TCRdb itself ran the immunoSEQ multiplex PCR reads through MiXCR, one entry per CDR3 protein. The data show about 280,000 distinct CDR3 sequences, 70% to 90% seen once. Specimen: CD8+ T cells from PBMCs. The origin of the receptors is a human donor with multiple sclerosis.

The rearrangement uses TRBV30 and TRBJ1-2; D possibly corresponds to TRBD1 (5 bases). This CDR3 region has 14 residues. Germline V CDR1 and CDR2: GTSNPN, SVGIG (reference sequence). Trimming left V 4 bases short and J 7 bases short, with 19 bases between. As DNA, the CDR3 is TGTGCCTGGACCCCCGCGGGCAGGGAAGGTGGCTACACCTTC. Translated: CAWTPAGREGGYTF.

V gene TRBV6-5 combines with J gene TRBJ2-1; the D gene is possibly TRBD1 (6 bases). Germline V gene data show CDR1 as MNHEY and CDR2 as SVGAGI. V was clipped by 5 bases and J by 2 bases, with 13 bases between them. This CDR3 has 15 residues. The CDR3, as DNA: TGTGCCAGCAGTCTCGCCAGGGGTACCTACAATGAGCAGTTCTTC. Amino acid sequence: CASSLARGTYNEQFF.

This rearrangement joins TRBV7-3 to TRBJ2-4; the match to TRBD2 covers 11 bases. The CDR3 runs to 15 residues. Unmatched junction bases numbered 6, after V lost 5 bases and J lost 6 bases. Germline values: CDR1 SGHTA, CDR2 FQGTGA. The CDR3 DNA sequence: TGTGCCAGCAGCGGACGGACTAGCGGGCCAAACATTCAGTACTTC. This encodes CASSGRTSGPNIQYF. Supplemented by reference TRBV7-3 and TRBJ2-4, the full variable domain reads GAGVSQTPSNKVTEKGKYVELRCDPISGHTALYWYRQSLGQGPEFLIYFQGTGAADDSGLPNDRFFAVRPEGSVSTLKIQRTERGDSAVYLCASSGRTSGPNIQYFGAGTRLSVL.

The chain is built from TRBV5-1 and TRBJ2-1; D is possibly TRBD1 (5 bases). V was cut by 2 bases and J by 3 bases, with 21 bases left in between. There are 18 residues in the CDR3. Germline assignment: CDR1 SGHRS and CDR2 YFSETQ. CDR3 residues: CASSFGDRGRHFYNEQFF. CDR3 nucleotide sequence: TGCGCCAGCAGCTTCGGAGACAGAGGTCGGCATTTCTACAATGAGCAGTTCTTC.

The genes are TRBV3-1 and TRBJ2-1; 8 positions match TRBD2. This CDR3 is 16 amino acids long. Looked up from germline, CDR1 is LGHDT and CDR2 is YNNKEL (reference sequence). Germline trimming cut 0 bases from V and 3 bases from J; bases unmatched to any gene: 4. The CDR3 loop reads CASSQDRLAGYNEQFF. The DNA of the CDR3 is TGTGCCAGCAGCCAAGATCGGCTAGCGGGCTACAATGAGCAGTTCTTC.

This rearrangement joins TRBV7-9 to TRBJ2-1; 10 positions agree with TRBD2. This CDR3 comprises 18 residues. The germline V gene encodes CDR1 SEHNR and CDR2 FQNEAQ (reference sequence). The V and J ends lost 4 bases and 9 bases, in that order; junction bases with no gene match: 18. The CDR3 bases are TGTGCCAGCAGCTCGGCGGCGAGCGGGAGGGCCGGGTTTGCTGAGCAGTTCTTC. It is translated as CASSSAASGRAGFAEQFF. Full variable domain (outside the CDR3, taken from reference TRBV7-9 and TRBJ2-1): DTGVSQNPRHKITKRGQNVTFRCDPISEHNRLYWYRQTLGQGPEFLTYFQNEAQLEKSRLLSDRFSAERPKGSFSTLEIQRTEQGDSAMYLCASSSAASGRAGFAEQFFGPGTRLTVL.

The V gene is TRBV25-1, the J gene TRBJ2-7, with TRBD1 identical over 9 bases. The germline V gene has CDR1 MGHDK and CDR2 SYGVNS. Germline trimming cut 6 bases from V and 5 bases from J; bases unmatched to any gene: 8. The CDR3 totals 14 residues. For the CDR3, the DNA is TGTGCCAGCAGCCGGGACAGGGTCAACCACGAGCAGTACTTC. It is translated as CASSRDRVNHEQYF.

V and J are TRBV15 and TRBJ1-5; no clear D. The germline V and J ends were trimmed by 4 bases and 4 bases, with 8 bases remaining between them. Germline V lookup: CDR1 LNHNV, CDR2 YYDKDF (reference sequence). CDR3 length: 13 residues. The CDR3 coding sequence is TGTGCCACCAGCATTGCGGGGAATCAGCCCCAGCATTTT. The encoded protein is CATSIAGNQPQHF.

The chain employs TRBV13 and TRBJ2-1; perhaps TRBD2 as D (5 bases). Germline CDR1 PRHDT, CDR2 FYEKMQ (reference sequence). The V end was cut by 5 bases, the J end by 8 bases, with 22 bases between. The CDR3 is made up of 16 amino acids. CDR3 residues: CASSPGEILEGDEQFF. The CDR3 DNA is TGTGCCAGCAGCCCTGGGGAGATCCTAGAGGGCGATGAGCAGTTCTTC.

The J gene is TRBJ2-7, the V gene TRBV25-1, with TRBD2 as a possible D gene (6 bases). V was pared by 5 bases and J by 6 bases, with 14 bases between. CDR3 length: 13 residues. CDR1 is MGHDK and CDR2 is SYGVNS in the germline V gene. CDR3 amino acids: CASSPDLSGEQYF. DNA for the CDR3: TGTGCCAGCAGTCCGGACCTTAGCGGCGAGCAGTACTTC.

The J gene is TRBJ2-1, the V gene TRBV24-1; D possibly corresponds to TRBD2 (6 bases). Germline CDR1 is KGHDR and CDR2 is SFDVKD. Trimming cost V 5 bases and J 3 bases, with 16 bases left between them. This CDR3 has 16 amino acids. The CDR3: CATSGRGGTDYNEQFF. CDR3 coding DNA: TGTGCCACCAGTGGCCGGGGCGGGACGGACTACAATGAGCAGTTCTTC.

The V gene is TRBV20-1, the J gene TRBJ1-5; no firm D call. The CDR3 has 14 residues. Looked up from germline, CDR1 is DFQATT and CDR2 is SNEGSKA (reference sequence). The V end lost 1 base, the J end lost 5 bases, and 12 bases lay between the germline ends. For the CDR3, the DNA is TGCAGTGCTAGAGCGGTCTTCTGGGATCAGCCCCAGCATTTT. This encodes CSARAVFWDQPQHF.

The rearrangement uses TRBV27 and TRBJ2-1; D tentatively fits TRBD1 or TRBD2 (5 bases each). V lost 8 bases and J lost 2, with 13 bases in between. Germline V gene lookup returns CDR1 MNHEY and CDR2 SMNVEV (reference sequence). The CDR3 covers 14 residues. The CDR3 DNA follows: TGTGCCAGCGGGGACGGGGCCGCCTACAATGAGCAGTTCTTC. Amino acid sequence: CASGDGAAYNEQFF.

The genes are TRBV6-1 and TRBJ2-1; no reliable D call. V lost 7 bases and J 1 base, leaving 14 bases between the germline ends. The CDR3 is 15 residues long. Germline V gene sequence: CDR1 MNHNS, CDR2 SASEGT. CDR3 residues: CASTPGGRSYNEQFF. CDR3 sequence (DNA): TGTGCCAGCACCCCCGGCGGACGTTCCTACAATGAGCAGTTCTTC.

The CDR3 nucleotides are TGTGCCAGCAGCCAAAAGAGGCCCTCTGGAAACACCATATATTTT. Protein: CASSQKRPSGNTIYF. This rearrangement joins TRBV7-9 to TRBJ1-3; D is ambiguous. V was cut by 5 bases and J by 0 bases, with 11 bases left in between. The CDR3 totals 15 residues. Germline V lookup: CDR1 SEHNR, CDR2 FQNEAQ (reference sequence).

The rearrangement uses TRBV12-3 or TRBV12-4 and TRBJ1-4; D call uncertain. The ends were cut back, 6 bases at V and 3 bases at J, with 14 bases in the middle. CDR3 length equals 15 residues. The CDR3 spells CASRSLQSPNEKLFF. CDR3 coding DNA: TGTGCCAGCAGATCCCTACAGAGCCCTAATGAAAAACTGTTTTTT.

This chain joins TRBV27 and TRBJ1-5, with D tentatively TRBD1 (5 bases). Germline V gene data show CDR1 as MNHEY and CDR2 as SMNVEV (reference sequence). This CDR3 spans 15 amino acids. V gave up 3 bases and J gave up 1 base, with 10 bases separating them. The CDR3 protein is CASSFSQGSNQPQHF. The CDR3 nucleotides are TGTGCCAGCAGTTTTTCCCAGGGAAGCAATCAGCCCCAGCATTTT.

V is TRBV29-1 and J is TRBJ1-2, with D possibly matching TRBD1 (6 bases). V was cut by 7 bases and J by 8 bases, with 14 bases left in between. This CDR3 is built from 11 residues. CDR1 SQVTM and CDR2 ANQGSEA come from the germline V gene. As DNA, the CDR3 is TGCAGCGCGAGGACAGTAGGCGGCTACACCTTC. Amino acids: CSARTVGGYTF.

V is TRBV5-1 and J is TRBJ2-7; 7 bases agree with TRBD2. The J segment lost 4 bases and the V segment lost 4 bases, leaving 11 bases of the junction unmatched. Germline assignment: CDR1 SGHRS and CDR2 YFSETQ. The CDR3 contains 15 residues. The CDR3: CASSPEASGVYEQYF. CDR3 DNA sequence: TGCGCCAGCAGCCCTGAGGCTAGCGGAGTTTACGAGCAGTACTTC.

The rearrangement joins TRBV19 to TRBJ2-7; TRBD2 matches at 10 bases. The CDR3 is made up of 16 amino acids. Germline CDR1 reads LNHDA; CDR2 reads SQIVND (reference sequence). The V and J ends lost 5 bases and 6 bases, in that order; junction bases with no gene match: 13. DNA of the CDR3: TGTGCCAGTAGTGGCCTTCTTGAGCGGGAGGGCCTCGAGCAGTACTTC. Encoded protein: CASSGLLEREGLEQYF. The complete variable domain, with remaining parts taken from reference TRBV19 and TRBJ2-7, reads DGGITQSPKYLFRKEGQNVTLSCEQNLNHDAMYWYRQDPGQGLRLIYYSQIVNDFQKGDIAEGYSVSREKKESFPLTVTSAQKNPTAFYLCASSGLLEREGLEQYFGPGTRLTVT.